The 22 T cell receptor beta chains below come from one sample, sequenced in a study of Graves' ophthalmopathy and Graves' hyperthyroidism. RNA transcripts served as template for amplifying TCR beta CDR3 sequences. Following a first-round RT-PCR that used HTBI primers, a second-round multiplex PCR was carried out. TCRdb reprocessed the multiplex PCR reads via MiXCR and lists one record per CDR3 protein. Here the sample spans hundreds of thousands of distinct CDR3 sequences, roughly 41% being singletons. What was sequenced was peripheral blood. The receptors here all came from an adult man with Graves' ophthalmopathy.

This clonotype has more than one count but fewer than ten. The genes are TRBV10-3 and TRBJ1-5; D is uncertain. V shed 4 bases and J shed 14 bases, with 18 bases lying between them. CDR3 size: 13 residues. CDR1 and CDR2 from the germline V gene are ENHRY and SYGVKD. The CDR3, as DNA: TGTGCCATCAGTGCCCAACGACATCAGTACGAGCATTTT. It translates to CAISAQRHQYEHF.

This clonotype showed up many times. V usage is TRBV5-6 and J usage is TRBJ2-7; no clear D gene. The germline CDR1 and CDR2 sequences are SGHDT and YYEEEE. The CDR3 length is 13 residues. Trimming pared 0 bases from V and 5 bases from J, leaving 9 bases between. CDR3 sequence reads: CASSLGGSNEQYF. CDR3 DNA: TGTGCCAGCAGCTTGGGCGGTTCTAACGAGCAGTACTTC.

In the case of this clonotype: Mismatch with germline at one junction end may stem from a read error. The chain has TRBV10-3 and TRBJ1-6, with 9 bases that match TRBD1. From germline, CDR1 is ENHRY and CDR2 SYGVKD. The length of the CDR3 is 15 residues. CDR3 bases: TGTGCCAGCAGTCACTCGGGGACAGGGACTTCACCCCTCCACTTT. Translated, it gives CASSHSGTGTSPLHF.

This clonotype occurred many times. The chain is built from TRBV6-5 and TRBJ2-7; D is perhaps TRBD1 (7 bases). In germline, CDR1 is MNHEY, CDR2 SVGAGI. V was pared by 5 bases and J by 6 bases, with 17 bases between. This CDR3 has 14 amino acids. Here the CDR3 reads CASSPFYQGGEQYF. The CDR3 nucleotides are TGTGCCAGCAGTCCCTTCTATCAGGGGGGCGAGCAGTACTTC.

This clonotype has ten or more counts. This sequence joins TRBV20-1 and TRBJ1-5; D possibly corresponds to TRBD1 (6 bases). Germline V gene data show CDR1 as DFQATT and CDR2 as SNEGSKA (reference sequence). V shed 3 bases and J shed 4 bases, with 13 bases lying between them. There are 14 residues in the CDR3. This CDR3 reads CSASSGHNNQPQHF. For the CDR3, the DNA is TGCAGTGCTAGCTCGGGACACAATAATCAGCCCCAGCATTTT.

The V call is TRBV7-2, the J call TRBJ2-5; TRBD2 matches at 8 bases. The CDR3 totals 17 residues. V lost 5 bases and J lost 4; bases outside the gene matches: 15. The V gene's germline CDR1 is SGHTA and CDR2 FQGNSA. CDR3 in amino acids: CASSHGRGGRRRETQYF. As DNA, the CDR3 is TGTGCCAGCAGCCACGGCCGGGGGGGGCGCCGGAGAGAGACCCAGTACTTC.

The count of this clonotype is one. The chain combines TRBV4-1 with TRBJ1-5; D remains unclear. Germline lookup yields CDR1 MGHRA and CDR2 YSYEKL. V was pared by 6 bases and J by 0 bases, with 18 bases between. The CDR3 contains 17 residues. The CDR3 region has the DNA TGCGCCAGCAGAGCGCGGGCCGGGCAAAATAGCAATCAGCCCCAGCATTTT. Translated: CASRARAGQNSNQPQHF.

V and J are TRBV11-2 and TRBJ2-2; no firm D call. Germline CDR1 and CDR2: SGHAT and FQNNGV. V lost 5 bases, J lost 4 bases, and 11 bases lay in between. The CDR3 length is 14 residues. The CDR3 bases are TGTGCCAGCAGCCCTGCCCCGGGCACCGGGGAGCTGTTTTTT. Protein: CASSPAPGTGELFF.

Notes on this clonotype: Because it lacks the conserved phenylalanine or tryptophan at the end, this CDR3 is likely a read error. V usage is TRBV4-2 and J usage is TRBJ2-7, with 8 positions matching TRBD1. After removal of 2 bases from V and 2 bases from J, the junction contained 5 bases not matched to a gene. The CDR3 consists of 15 residues. The V gene's germline CDR1 is LGHNA and CDR2 YNFKEQ. The CDR3 nucleotides read TGTGCCAGCAGCCAACTGACAGGGGTGGCCTACGAGCAGTACTGC. This sequence encodes CASSQLTGVAYEQYC.

The chain joins TRBV9 to TRBJ1-1; D unresolved. V lost 0 bases and J 0 bases, leaving 9 bases between the germline ends. This CDR3 has 15 amino acids. Germline CDR1 SGDLS, CDR2 YYNGEE. In DNA, the CDR3 is TGTGCCAGCAGCGTAGGAGTGGGCATGAACACTGAAGCTTTCTTT. The encoded protein is CASSVGVGMNTEAFF. The whole variable domain, remainder taken from reference TRBV9 and TRBJ1-1, is DSGVTQTPKHLITATGQRVTLRCSPRSGDLSVYWYQQSLDQGLQFLIQYYNGEERAKGNILERFSAQQFPDLHSELNLSSLELGDSALYFCASSVGVGMNTEAFFGQGTRLTVV.

The J gene is TRBJ2-7, the V gene TRBV2; perhaps TRBD1 as D (6 bases). Germline V gene sequence: CDR1 SNHLY, CDR2 FYNNEI. V was cut by 2 bases and J by 6 bases, with 14 bases left in between. The CDR3 covers 14 residues. The CDR3 spells CASSEMGAVGEQYF. The CDR3, as DNA: TGTGCCAGCAGTGAAATGGGGGCCGTCGGCGAGCAGTACTTC.

In this sample, this clonotype turned up many times. The chain uses TRBV7-9 and TRBJ2-7; TRBD1 aligns across 8 bases. V dropped 5 bases and J dropped 2; count of bases not matched to a gene: 11. Germline V gene lookup returns CDR1 SEHNR and CDR2 FQNEAQ (reference sequence). The CDR3 length is 16 residues. CDR3 DNA: TGTGCCAGCAGCCCGTGGACAGGGAGAGAAGCCTACGAGCAGTACTTC. Translation: CASSPWTGREAYEQYF.

The V call is TRBV29-1, the J call TRBJ2-6, with D perhaps given as TRBD1 or TRBD2 (5 bases each). Germline CDR1 SQVTM, CDR2 ANQGSEA. The CDR3 runs 16 residues. Trimming shortened V by 4 bases and J by 0 bases, and 13 bases separated the two germline ends. The CDR3 loop reads CSVVSGTDSGANVLTF. The CDR3 DNA is TGCAGCGTTGTTTCGGGGACGGACTCTGGGGCCAACGTCCTGACTTTC.

This sequence joins TRBV5-1 and TRBJ1-1; D perhaps matches TRBD1 (6 bases). Per the germline V gene, CDR1 is SGHRS and CDR2 is YFSETQ. Trimming took 4 bases from V and 0 from J, leaving 19 bases between them. The CDR3 sequence is 17 residues long. The chain's CDR3 is CASSTPRQGHMNTEAFF. The CDR3 DNA reads as TGCGCCAGCAGCACCCCCCGCCAGGGGCACATGAACACTGAAGCTTTCTTT.

With respect to this clonotype: Because the CDR3's place on the DNA is in doubt, the DNA is left out and the CDR3 is given as listed by TCRdb. The V and J genes are TRBV10-3 and TRBJ1-6. A total of 16 residues make up the CDR3, ends included. Germline lookup yields CDR1 ENHRY and CDR2 SYGVKD. The CDR3 sequence: CAICSAEGLYNSPLHF.

This clonotype has a count of ten or more. The chain combines TRBV29-1 with TRBJ2-5; tentatively, D is TRBD1 (5 bases). This CDR3 has 13 residues. Trimming pared 7 bases from V and 5 bases from J, leaving 17 bases between. Looked up from germline, CDR1 is SQVTM and CDR2 is ANQGSEA. CDR3 sequence reads: CSGRQWSVETQYF. Written as DNA, the CDR3 is TGCAGCGGTCGACAGTGGTCGGTCGAGACCCAGTACTTC.

This clonotype was seen many times. This chain connects TRBV5-6 to TRBJ1-2; D gene unclear. The CDR3 loop spans 12 amino acids. The V end was cut by 0 bases, the J end by 5 bases, with 5 bases between. Germline V gene data show CDR1 as SGHDT and CDR2 as YYEEEE. The CDR3 nucleotides are TGTGCCAGCAGCTTGGTGGAGTATGGCTACACCTTC. Encoded protein: CASSLVEYGYTF.

The chain combines TRBV7-2 with TRBJ1-1; maybe TRBD1 (6 bases). This CDR3 is built from 14 residues. The germline V gene encodes CDR1 SGHTA and CDR2 FQGNSA. The V end lost 11 bases, the J end lost 1 base, and 17 bases lay between the germline ends. CDR3 amino acids: CAWSKGGWNTEAFF. CDR3 in DNA: TGTGCCTGGAGTAAGGGGGGATGGAACACTGAAGCTTTCTTT.

This chain joins TRBV24-1 and TRBJ1-5, with D perhaps matching TRBD1 (6 bases). Trimming left V 7 bases short and J 7 bases short, with 16 bases between. The CDR3 covers 14 residues. Germline lookup yields CDR1 KGHDR and CDR2 SFDVKD. The CDR3 spells CATRDRDIRQPQHF. CDR3 nucleotide sequence: TGTGCCACCAGAGATCGGGACATTCGGCAGCCCCAGCATTTT.

In its sample, this clonotype was seen many times. The chain is built from TRBV12-3 or TRBV12-4 and TRBJ2-5; 9 positions match TRBD1. This CDR3 contains 15 residues. V was clipped by 6 bases and J by 6 bases; unmatched bases: 11. In DNA, the CDR3 is TGTGCCAGCAGCCAAAACAGGGGGCTGGGAAAGACCCAGTACTTC. It translates to CASSQNRGLGKTQYF.

This clonotype was detected only a few times. The chain has TRBV14 and TRBJ1-3; D not resolved. The length of the CDR3 is 15 residues. V was shortened by 1 base and J by 8 bases, with 15 bases between the two germline ends. CDR1 is SGHDN, CDR2 FVKESK, per germline. This CDR3 is CASSQVANYGYTIYF. In DNA form, the CDR3 reads TGTGCCAGCAGCCAAGTTGCTAACTATGGCTACACCATATATTTT. Together with reference TRBV14 and TRBJ1-3, the CDR3 gives the full variable domain: EAGVTQFPSHSVIEKGQTVTLRCDPISGHDNLYWYRRVMGKEIKFLLHFVKESKQDESGMPNNRFLAERTGGTYSTLKVQPAELEDSGVYFCASSQVANYGYTIYFGEGSWLTVV.

This clonotype was picked up many times. V usage is TRBV7-6 and J usage is TRBJ2-7, with D uncertain. Trimming cost V 1 base and J 2 bases, with 12 bases left between them. CDR1 is SGHVS and CDR2 is FNYEAQ in the germline V gene. The CDR3 totals 15 residues. The CDR3 loop reads CASSLGPGRPYEQYF. The CDR3 nucleotides are TGTGCCAGCAGCTTAGGTCCTGGACGTCCCTACGAGCAGTACTTC.